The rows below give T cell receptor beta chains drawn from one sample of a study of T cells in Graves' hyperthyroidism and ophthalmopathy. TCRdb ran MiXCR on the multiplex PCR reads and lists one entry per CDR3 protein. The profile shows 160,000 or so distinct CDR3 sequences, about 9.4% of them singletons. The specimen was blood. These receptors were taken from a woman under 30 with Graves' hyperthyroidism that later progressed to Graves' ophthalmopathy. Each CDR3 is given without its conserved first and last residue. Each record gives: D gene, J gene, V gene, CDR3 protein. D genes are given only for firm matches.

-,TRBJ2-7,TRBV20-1,SANRDGYEQY
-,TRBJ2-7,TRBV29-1,SVQDGASYEQY
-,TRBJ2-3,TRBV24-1,ATSDLKEQTNTQY
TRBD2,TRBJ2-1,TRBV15,ATSRDLSSGVNEQF
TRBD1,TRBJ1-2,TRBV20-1,SARLDRDYGYT
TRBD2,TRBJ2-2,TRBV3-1,ASSQGTRQRSGELF
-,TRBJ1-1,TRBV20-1,SASKGTEAF
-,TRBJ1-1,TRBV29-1,SVEVGSLTEAF
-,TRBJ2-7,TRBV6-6,ASSYGGWTEASYEQY
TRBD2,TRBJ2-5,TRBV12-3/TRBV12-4,ASSPTGGGALETQY
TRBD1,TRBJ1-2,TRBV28,ASSFGTGAGYGYT
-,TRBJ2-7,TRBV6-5,ASRRRDRLREVLSHEQY
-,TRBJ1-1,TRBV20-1,RVKEGQTEAF
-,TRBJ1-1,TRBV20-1,SARLAAFNTEAF
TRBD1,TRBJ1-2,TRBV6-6,ASSYSDGGTGGNGYT
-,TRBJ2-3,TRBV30,AWSVGRTDTQY
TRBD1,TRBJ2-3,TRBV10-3,AISEGDRVTDTQY